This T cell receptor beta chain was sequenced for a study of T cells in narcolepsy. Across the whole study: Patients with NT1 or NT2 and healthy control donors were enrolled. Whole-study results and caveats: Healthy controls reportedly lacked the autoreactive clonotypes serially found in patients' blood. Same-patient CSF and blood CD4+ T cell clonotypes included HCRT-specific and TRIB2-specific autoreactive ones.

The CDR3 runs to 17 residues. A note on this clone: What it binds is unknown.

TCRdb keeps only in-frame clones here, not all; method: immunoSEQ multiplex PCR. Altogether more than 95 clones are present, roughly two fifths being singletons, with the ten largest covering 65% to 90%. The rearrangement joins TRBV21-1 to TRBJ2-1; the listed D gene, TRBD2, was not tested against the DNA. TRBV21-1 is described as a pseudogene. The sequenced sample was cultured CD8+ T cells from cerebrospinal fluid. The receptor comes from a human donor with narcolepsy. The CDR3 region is CASSFTLATPSDNEQFF. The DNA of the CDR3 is TGTGCCAGCAGTTTCACTCTAGCTACACCATCCGACAATGAGCAGTTCTTC.